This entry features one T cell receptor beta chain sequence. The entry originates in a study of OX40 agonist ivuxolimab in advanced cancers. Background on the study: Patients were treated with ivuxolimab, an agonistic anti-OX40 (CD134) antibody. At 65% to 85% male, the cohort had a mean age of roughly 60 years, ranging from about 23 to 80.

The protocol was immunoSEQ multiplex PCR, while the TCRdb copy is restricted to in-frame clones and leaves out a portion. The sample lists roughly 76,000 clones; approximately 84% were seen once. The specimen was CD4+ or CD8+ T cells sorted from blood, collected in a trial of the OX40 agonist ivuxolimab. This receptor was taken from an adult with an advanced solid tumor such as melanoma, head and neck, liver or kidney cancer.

CDR3 amino acids: CAWSVGHLINYGYTF. CDR3 nucleotides: TGTGCCTGGAGTGTAGGCCACCTGATCAACTATGGCTACACCTTC. V is TRBV30 and J is TRBJ1-2; D not certain. The CDR3 is 15 amino acids. V was trimmed by 0 bases and J by 2 bases, leaving 13 bases between them. The germline gives CDR1 GTSNPN, CDR2 SVGIG (reference sequence). The variable domain in full, with the rest retrieved from reference TRBV30 and TRBJ1-2, is SQTIHQWPATLVQPVGSPLSLECTVEGTSNPNLYWYRQAAGRGLQLLFYSVGIGQISSEVPQNLSASRPQDRQFILSSKKLLLSDSGFYLCAWSVGHLINYGYTFGSGTRLTVV.